These T cell receptor beta chains were read from a single sample in a study of cytomegalovirus exposure and HLA in healthy donors. TCRdb's table, derived via immunoSEQ multiplex PCR, lists solely in-frame clones and lacks some. The repertoire table contains about 33,000 clones. The sample taken for sequencing was PBMCs. The receptor set was obtained from a woman in her forties in good health and CMV-seropositive. Both conserved end residues are part of each CDR3. The D gene is left open where the match is weak.

12	TRBV7-9	-	TRBJ1-6	TGTGCCAGCAGCCTTCAGAATTCACCCCTCCACTTT	CASSLQNSPLHF
11	TRBV18	-	TRBJ2-1	TGTGCCAGCTTAATCTCCGATGAGCAGTTCTTC	CASLISDEQFF
14	TRBV25-1	TRBD2	TRBJ2-7	TGTGCCAGCATTCTGACTAGCGGGAAATACGAGCAGTACTTC	CASILTSGKYEQYF
15	TRBV11-2	TRBD1	TRBJ1-2	TGTGCCAGCAGCTTAGGGCCTACAGGGGAGAATGGCTACACCTTC	CASSLGPTGENGYTF
16	TRBV29-1	TRBD2	TRBJ2-1	TGCAGCGTCCTCCTCGGACTAGTGAGACCCGACAATGAGCAGTTCTTC	CSVLLGLVRPDNEQFF
15	TRBV6-1	TRBD2	TRBJ2-1	TGTGCCAGCAGTGAAGCTAGCGGGGGTGACAATGAGCAGTTCTTC	CASSEASGGDNEQFF
12	TRBV10-3	-	TRBJ1-2	TGTGCCATCAGACCGGACAGAGATGGCTACACCTTC	CAIRPDRDGYTF
15	TRBV7-8	TRBD1	TRBJ1-5	TGTGCCAGCAGCTTAGGGACAGGGGGGAATCAGCCCCAGCATTTT	CASSLGTGGNQPQHF
13	TRBV11-2	-	TRBJ1-3	TGTGCCAGCAGCCCCCAGGATGGAAACACCATATATTTT	CASSPQDGNTIYF
16	TRBV6-5	TRBD1	TRBJ2-3	TGTGCCAGCAGTTGGGGACAGGGGGGGTCCACAGATACGCAGTATTTT	CASSWGQGGSTDTQYF
15	TRBV7-2	-	TRBJ1-2	TGTGCCAGCAGCTTAGAGAACCAGGGGATTCAGGGCTACACCTTC	CASSLENQGIQGYTF
15	TRBV28	-	TRBJ1-2	TGTGCCAGCAGTTTAGGATTCGGGACACCCTATGGCTACACCTTC	CASSLGFGTPYGYTF
12	TRBV6-5	-	TRBJ2-7	TGTGCCAGCAGCCGGGTCCCCTACGAGCAGTACTTC	CASSRVPYEQYF
13	TRBV30	TRBD2	TRBJ2-7	TGTGCCTCGGTGACTAGCGGCGCCTACGAGCAGTACTTC	CASVTSGAYEQYF
17	TRBV28	-	TRBJ2-5	TGTGCCAGCAGTTTAGAGGAGGGGGCTAGTAGACAAGAGACCCAGTACTTC	CASSLEEGASRQETQYF
15	TRBV9	TRBD2	TRBJ2-1	TGTGCCAGCAGCGAGAGACTAGCGGGATACAATGAGCAGTTCTTC	CASSERLAGYNEQFF
15	TRBV27	-	TRBJ1-1	TGTGCCAGCAGTTTATCTCAGGGTGGCAGCACTGAAGCTTTCTTT	CASSLSQGGSTEAFF
14	TRBV11-2	TRBD1	TRBJ2-7	TGTGCCAGCAGCCTTTTACAGGGGCCCTACGAGCAGTACTTC	CASSLLQGPYEQYF
14	TRBV19	TRBD1	TRBJ1-1	TGTGCCAGTAGAGGCGGGACAGGGAACACTGAAGCTTTCTTT	CASRGGTGNTEAFF
14	TRBV9	-	TRBJ2-4	TGTGCCAGCAGCGTAGGGAGCAGCGCAAACATTCAGTACTTC	CASSVGSSANIQYF
14	TRBV28	TRBD2	TRBJ2-1	TGTGCCAGCATAGCGGGAGGAGTAAGGAATGAGCAGTTCTTC	CASIAGGVRNEQFF
13	TRBV7-2	-	TRBJ2-5	TGTGCCAGCAGCAACAGGGTGGAAGAGACCCAGTACTTC	CASSNRVEETQYF
14	TRBV19	-	TRBJ1-2	TGTGCCAGTAGTATAGCACAGGGTTACTATGGCTACACCTTC	CASSIAQGYYGYTF
14	TRBV30	-	TRBJ1-1	TGTGCCTGGAGTTCTCCAGGGATCAACACTGAAGCTTTCTTT	CAWSSPGINTEAFF
15	TRBV13	TRBD1	TRBJ2-7	TGTGCCAGCAGCTTAGAAACGGGACAGTCCTACGAGCAGTACTTC	CASSLETGQSYEQYF
13	TRBV7-9	-	TRBJ1-4	TGTGCCAGCAGCGAGCAGGGTGGTGAAAAACTGTTTTTT	CASSEQGGEKLFF
15	TRBV5-4	-	TRBJ2-7	TGTGCCAGCAGCTTGGTAAGCGGTCGGCCCCACGAGCAGTACTTC	CASSLVSGRPHEQYF
15	TRBV11-2	TRBD1	TRBJ2-7	TGTGCCAGCAGCTGGGCCGGGACAGGGGTCTACGAGCAGTACTTC	CASSWAGTGVYEQYF
14	TRBV11-3	TRBD1	TRBJ1-1	TGTGCCAGCAGCCTCAGGGGGATATCCACTGAAGCTTTCTTT	CASSLRGISTEAFF
15	TRBV9	-	TRBJ1-4	TGTGCCAGCAGCGTACAAGGACAGATTGATGAAAAACTGTTTTTT	CASSVQGQIDEKLFF
14	TRBV27	-	TRBJ2-7	TGTGCCAGCAGGAACACAGGGCTACCGATTGAGCAGTACTTC	CASRNTGLPIEQYF
14	TRBV30	-	TRBJ1-4	TGTGCCTGGAGTAAGTCAGCAACTAATGAAAAACTGTTTTTT	CAWSKSATNEKLFF
15	TRBV28	-	TRBJ2-7	TGTGCCAGCAGTTTGGGAGGGGGGACGGACTACGAGCAGTACTTC	CASSLGGGTDYEQYF
17	TRBV9	TRBD2	TRBJ2-5	TGTGCCAGCAGCGTATCTGGGACTAGCGGGAGCGGTGAGACCCAGTACTTC	CASSVSGTSGSGETQYF
17	TRBV9	TRBD2	TRBJ2-3	TGTGCCAGCAGCGTAGGAAAATTAGCGGGAGAGGTGGATACGCAGTATTTT	CASSVGKLAGEVDTQYF
13	TRBV4-1	-	TRBJ2-7	TGCGCCAGCAGCCAGAGTAGCTCCTACGAGCAGTACTTC	CASSQSSSYEQYF
14	TRBV6-5	-	TRBJ1-1	TGTGCCAGCAGCCGTCGTGGTGGGGCTACTGAAGCTTTCTTT	CASSRRGGATEAFF
15	TRBV11-2	-	TRBJ2-7	TGTGCCAGCAGCTTACGGGACATGACCCCCTACGAGCAGTACTTC	CASSLRDMTPYEQYF
18	TRBV7-2	-	TRBJ2-7	TGTGCCAGCAGCTTAAATCGGCTCAGGGACATGGGAGGGTACGAGCAGTACTTC	CASSLNRLRDMGGYEQYF
16	TRBV18	TRBD2	TRBJ2-7	TGTGCCAGCTCGCGACTAGCGGGAGGGTACTCCTACGAGCAGTACTTC	CASSRLAGGYSYEQYF
16	TRBV4-3	-	TRBJ1-3	TGCGCCAGCAGCCAAGATAGGGGGAACTCTGGAAACACCATATATTTT	CASSQDRGNSGNTIYF
15	TRBV7-2	-	TRBJ2-1	TGTGCCAGCAGCCTCTCCGGCGGAGCATACAATGAGCAGTTCTTC	CASSLSGGAYNEQFF